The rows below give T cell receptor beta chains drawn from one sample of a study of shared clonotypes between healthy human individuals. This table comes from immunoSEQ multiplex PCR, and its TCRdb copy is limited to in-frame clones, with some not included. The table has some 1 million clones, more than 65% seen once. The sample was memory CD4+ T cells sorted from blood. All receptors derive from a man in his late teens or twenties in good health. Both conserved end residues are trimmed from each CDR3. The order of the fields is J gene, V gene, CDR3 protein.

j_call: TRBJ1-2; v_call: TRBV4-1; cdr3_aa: ASSQGRALS
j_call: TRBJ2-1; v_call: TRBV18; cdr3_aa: ASSPQQSTYNEQF
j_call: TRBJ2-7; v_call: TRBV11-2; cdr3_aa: ASSLSTSGRNEQY
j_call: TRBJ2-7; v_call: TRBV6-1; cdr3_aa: ASPKGPEGSYEQY
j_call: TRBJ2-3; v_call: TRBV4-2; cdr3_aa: ASSPEASGGAGTDTQY
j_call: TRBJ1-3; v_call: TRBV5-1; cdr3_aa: ASSPEGLSGNTIY
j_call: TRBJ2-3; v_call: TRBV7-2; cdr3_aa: ASSWGLGDTQY
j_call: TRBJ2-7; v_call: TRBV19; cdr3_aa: ASSPQQGKQY
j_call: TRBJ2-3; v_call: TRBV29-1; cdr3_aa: SVEEIGRGAGEDTQY
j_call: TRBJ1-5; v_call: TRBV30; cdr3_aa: AWGGGRHSNQPQH
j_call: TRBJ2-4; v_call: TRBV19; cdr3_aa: ASTGLTGAGVGNIQY
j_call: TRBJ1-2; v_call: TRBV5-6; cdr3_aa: ASSFTRNYGYT
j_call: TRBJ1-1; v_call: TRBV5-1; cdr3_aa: ASSLWGDTMNTEAF
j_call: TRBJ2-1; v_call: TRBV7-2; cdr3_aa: ASSLGGSGSPYNEQF
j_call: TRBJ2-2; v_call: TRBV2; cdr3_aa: ASSSPGELF
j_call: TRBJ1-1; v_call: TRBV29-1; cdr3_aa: SANRGRNTEAF
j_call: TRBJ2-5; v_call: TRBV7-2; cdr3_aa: ASFPLHFSDSQETQY
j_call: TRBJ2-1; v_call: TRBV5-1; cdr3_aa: ASSLEGGSGNEQF
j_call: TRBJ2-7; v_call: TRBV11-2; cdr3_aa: ASSLERGGVYEQY
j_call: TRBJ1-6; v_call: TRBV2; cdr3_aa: ASIEVAGDNSPLH
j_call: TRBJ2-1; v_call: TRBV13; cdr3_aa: ASSSLWHEQF
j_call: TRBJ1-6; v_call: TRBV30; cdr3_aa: AWSSEGGSPLH
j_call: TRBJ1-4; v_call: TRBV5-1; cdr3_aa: ASSSRPNRATNEKLF
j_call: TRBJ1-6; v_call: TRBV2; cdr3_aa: ASSDPTGPSLH
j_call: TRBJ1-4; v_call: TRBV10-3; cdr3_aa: AISDGTGYEKLF
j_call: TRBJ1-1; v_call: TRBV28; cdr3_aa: ASSFGSEAF
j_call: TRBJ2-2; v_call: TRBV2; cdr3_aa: ASSNQGVSNTGELF
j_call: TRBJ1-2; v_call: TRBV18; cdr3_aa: ASSSTGQGYT
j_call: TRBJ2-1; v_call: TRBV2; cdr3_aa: ASSDSVSVGAYNEQF
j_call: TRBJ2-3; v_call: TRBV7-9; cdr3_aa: ASSRSGSTDTQY
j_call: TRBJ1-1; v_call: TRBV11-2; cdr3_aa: ASSPVGNTEAF
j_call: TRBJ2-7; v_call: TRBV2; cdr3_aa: ASSEQVPYEQY
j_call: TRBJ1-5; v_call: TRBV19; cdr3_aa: ASSMQHNQPQH
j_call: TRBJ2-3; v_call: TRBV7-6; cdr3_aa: ASSVRAGEGNTQY
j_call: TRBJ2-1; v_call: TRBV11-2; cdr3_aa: ASSSSGGRSYNEQF
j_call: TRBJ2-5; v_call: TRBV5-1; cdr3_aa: ASRPGNWGETQY
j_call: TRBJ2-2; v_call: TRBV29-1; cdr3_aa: SAWGGGVLNTGELF
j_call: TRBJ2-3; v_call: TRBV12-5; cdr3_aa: ASGLGVSGGTDTQY
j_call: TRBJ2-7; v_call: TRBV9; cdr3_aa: ASSPRVAGEGEQY
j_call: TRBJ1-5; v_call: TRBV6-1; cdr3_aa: ASSELGASNQPQH
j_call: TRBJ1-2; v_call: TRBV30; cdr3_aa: AWSMGFNYGYT
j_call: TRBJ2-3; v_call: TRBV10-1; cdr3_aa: ATHREVGY
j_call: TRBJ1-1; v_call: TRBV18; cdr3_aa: ASSLDRYTEAF
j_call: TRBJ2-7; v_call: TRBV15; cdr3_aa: ATSSGWLAAYEQY
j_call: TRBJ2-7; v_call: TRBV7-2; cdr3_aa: ASSLALAGDPEQY
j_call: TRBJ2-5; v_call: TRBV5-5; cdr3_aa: ASSQRGERETQY